These 17 T cell receptor beta chains share one sample of origin, sequenced in a study of blood T cells in healthy people across ages. A second PCR of 7 to 11 cycles used a sample-barcoded 5' primer and a J-beta primer mix. TCRdb analysed the 5' RACE reads with MiXCR anew, one entry per CDR3 protein. Among about 640,000 distinct CDR3 sequences listed, 58% were seen once. Material: blood. These receptors were obtained from a man aged 55 to 70 in good health.

The V and J genes are TRBV3-1 and TRBJ2-2, with D possibly TRBD2 on 5 matching bases. Germline CDR1 LGHDT, CDR2 YNNKEL (reference sequence). The CDR3 spans 21 residues. Trimming took off 4 bases at V and 1 base at J, with 28 bases between the two ends. DNA of the CDR3: TGTGCCAGCAGCCCCCATGGCCTATATATGGGAGATAGGGTGAACACCGGGGAGCTGTTTTTT. This codes for CASSPHGLYMGDRVNTGELFF.

This clonotype was seen a handful of times. The chain combines TRBV7-9 with TRBJ2-1, with a possible D match to TRBD2 (6 bases). Germline V gene sequence: CDR1 SEHNR, CDR2 FQNEAQ (reference sequence). There are 17 residues in the CDR3. Between the trimmed V and J ends, which lost 3 bases and 7 bases, there was a span of 22 bases. CDR3 bases: TGTGCCAGCAGCTTCGGGAGTGGAGGCGTATCAAGGAATGAGCAGTTCTTC. As protein: CASSFGSGGVSRNEQFF.

This clonotype has more than one count but fewer than ten. V and J are TRBV12-3 or TRBV12-4 and TRBJ2-7, with D tentatively TRBD2 (6 bases). The V gene lost 6 bases and the J gene lost 0 bases, with 12 bases spanning the gap. The CDR3 extends over 14 amino acids. Written as DNA, the CDR3 is TGTGCCAGCAGCCCCCGGGACTTCTCCTACGAGCAGTACTTC. The encoded protein is CASSPRDFSYEQYF.

The chain is built from TRBV2 and TRBJ1-6; possibly TRBD1 for D (5 bases). V dropped 6 bases and J dropped 8 bases, with 5 bases sitting between them. CDR3 size: 11 residues. Germline lookup yields CDR1 SNHLY and CDR2 FYNNEI. CDR3 DNA sequence: TGTGCCAGCAGAGGGGATTCACCCCTCCACTTT. Its translation: CASRGDSPLHF.

V gene TRBV11-2 combines with J gene TRBJ2-7; 11 bases line up with TRBD1. The assigned J gene may be wrong: the sequence end matches TRBJ2-1 better. Germline CDR1 reads SGHAT; CDR2 reads FQNNGV. The CDR3 is 14 residues long. The CDR3 loop is CASSRGQGAHEQFF. The CDR3 DNA is TGTGCCAGCAGCCGCGGACAGGGGGCGCATGAGCAGTTCTTC.

This clonotype was seen more than once but under ten times. This chain joins TRBV27 and TRBJ2-7, with D possibly TRBD1 on 5 matching bases. The germline gives CDR1 MNHEY, CDR2 SMNVEV (reference sequence). This CDR3 comprises 14 residues. Trimming removed 6 bases at V and 0 bases at J, with 12 bases between. The chain's CDR3 is CASRRQLLSYEQYF. The CDR3 bases are TGTGCCAGCAGGCGACAGCTCCTCTCCTACGAGCAGTACTTC.

This chain connects TRBV20-1 to TRBJ1-5; D might be TRBD1 (5 bases). V lost 3 bases to trimming and J lost 4 bases, with 13 bases between them. CDR1 is DFQATT and CDR2 is SNEGSKA in the germline V gene (reference sequence). The CDR3 sequence is 14 residues long. The CDR3 nucleotides are TGCAGTGCTAGGGGGACTTTGGATAATCAGCCCCAGCATTTT. Translating gives CSARGTLDNQPQHF.

With respect to this clonotype: One end of the junction does not line up with germline, which may come from a read error. The rearrangement joins TRBV7-2 to TRBJ2-1; TRBD2 might be the D (6 bases). Germline CDR1 reads SGHTA; CDR2 reads FQGNSA. The CDR3 totals 15 residues. CDR3 in amino acids: CASSLASGSYNGQFF. CDR3 sequence (DNA): TGTGCCAGCAGCTTAGCTAGCGGCTCCTACAATGGGCAGTTCTTC.

The chain links TRBV6-5 to TRBJ2-5; 12 nucleotides align to TRBD2. Germline V CDR1 and CDR2: MNHEY, SVGAGI. The CDR3 runs to 15 residues. Trimming at V came to 4 bases and at J to 5 bases, leaving 5 bases not matched to a gene. The CDR3 region is CASSSSGGDGETQYF. Written as DNA, the CDR3 is TGTGCCAGCAGTTCTAGCGGGGGGGATGGGGAGACCCAGTACTTC.

This CDR3 is CASRRTGEDGQPQHF. CDR3 bases: TGCGCCAGCCGGAGAACAGGGGAGGACGGTCAGCCCCAGCATTTT. The chain employs TRBV5-1 and TRBJ1-5, with 7 bases identical to TRBD1. Per the germline V gene, CDR1 is SGHRS and CDR2 is YFSETQ. Trimming cost V 7 bases and J 6 bases; bases outside gene matches: 13. The CDR3 runs 15 residues.

The J gene is TRBJ2-5, the V gene TRBV20-1; possible D gene TRBD2, 6 bases. Between the trimmed V and J ends, which lost 3 bases and 5 bases, there was a span of 16 bases. Germline V gene sequence: CDR1 DFQATT, CDR2 SNEGSKA (reference sequence). The CDR3 covers 14 residues. The CDR3 loop reads CSARPTSLAETQYF. In DNA, the CDR3 is TGCAGTGCTAGGCCCACTTCCCTAGCGGAGACCCAGTACTTC.

This clonotype was counted between two and nine times. This chain joins TRBV9 and TRBJ2-5; 8 bases agree with TRBD1. Germline loops: CDR1 SGDLS, CDR2 YYNGEE. CDR3 length: 15 residues. With 2 bases clipped from V and 2 bases from J, the junction kept 5 bases outside the gene matches. CDR3 amino acids: CASSVTGGRQETQYF. DNA of the CDR3: TGTGCCAGCAGCGTCACAGGGGGTCGGCAAGAGACCCAGTACTTC.

This chain uses TRBV5-1 with TRBJ2-1; maybe TRBD1 (6 bases). CDR3 size: 14 residues. The germline V and J ends were trimmed by 1 base and 5 bases, with 10 bases remaining between them. Germline V gives CDR1 SGHRS, CDR2 YFSETQ. DNA for the CDR3: TGCGCCAGCAGCTTGCCGGACAGCGACAATGAGCAGTTCTTC. It translates to CASSLPDSDNEQFF. Supplemented by reference TRBV5-1 and TRBJ2-1, the full variable domain reads KAGVTQTPRYLIKTRGQQVTLSCSPISGHRSVSWYQQTPGQGLQFLFEYFSETQRNKGNFPGRFSGRQFSNSRSEMNVSTLELGDSALYLCASSLPDSDNEQFFGPGTRLTVL.

The V call is TRBV3-1, the J call TRBJ2-3, with a tentative D call TRBD1 (7 bases). Germline V gene sequence: CDR1 LGHDT, CDR2 YNNKEL (reference sequence). Trimming left V 0 bases short and J 3 bases short, with 19 bases between. The CDR3 contains 18 residues. CDR3 nucleotides: TGTGCCAGCAGCCAAGATGTCGCAGGGGGGATTGGGACAGATACGCAGTATTTT. Translated, it gives CASSQDVAGGIGTDTQYF.

The chain joins TRBV29-1 to TRBJ1-2, with a weak D call TRBD1 (6 bases). V was cut by 4 bases and J by 8 bases, with 29 bases left in between. The germline gives CDR1 SQVTM, CDR2 ANQGSEA. This CDR3 region has 17 residues. DNA for the CDR3: TGCAGCGTTGTACGGACAGCGCTGGGAATCCACAAGGGGGGCTACACCTTC. Amino acids: CSVVRTALGIHKGGYTF.

The rearrangement joins TRBV24-1 to TRBJ2-1; D possibly corresponds to TRBD2 (5 bases). Trimming removed 0 bases from V and 8 bases from J, with 10 bases in between. The CDR3 covers 14 residues. Germline CDR1 reads KGHDR; CDR2 reads SFDVKD. The CDR3 reads CATSDLLSGDEQFF. The CDR3 DNA is TGTGCCACCAGTGATTTGTTGTCCGGGGATGAGCAGTTCTTC.

This clonotype appeared a few times. The rearrangement joins TRBV5-1 to TRBJ2-1; no clear D. Per germline, CDR1 SGHRS and CDR2 YFSETQ. V was cut by 4 bases and J by 8 bases, with 13 bases left in between. There are 13 residues in the CDR3. The CDR3 nucleotides are TGCGCCAGCAGCGTGGCCGTGATAGATGAGCAGTTCTTC. This translates into CASSVAVIDEQFF. The variable domain in full, with the rest retrieved from reference TRBV5-1 and TRBJ2-1, is KAGVTQTPRYLIKTRGQQVTLSCSPISGHRSVSWYQQTPGQGLQFLFEYFSETQRNKGNFPGRFSGRQFSNSRSEMNVSTLELGDSALYLCASSVAVIDEQFFGPGTRLTVL.